The clone carrying this T cell receptor (beta chain) was seen a handful of times. TCRdb re-derived calls from the 5' RACE reads in MiXCR, one entry per CDR3 protein. The sample consists of around 98,000 distinct CDR3 sequences, 17% of them appearing once. In germline, CDR1 is SGHVS, CDR2 FQNEAQ. V was shortened by 5 bases and J by 2 bases, with 13 bases between the two germline ends. This CDR3 spans 15 amino acids. The entry originates in a study of T cells of healthy individuals. V and J are TRBV7-8 and TRBJ1-5; D is undetermined. This receptor was taken from a human donor in good health. The DNA of the CDR3 is TGTGCCAGCAGCCCGGGAATTGGACGCAATCAGCCCCAGCATTTT. Its protein is CASSPGIGRNQPQHF.